These 17 T cell receptor beta chains share one sample of origin, sequenced in a study of T cell repertoires in cytomegalovirus infection (dated by TCRdb to about 2019). The sequencing machine was an Illumina HiSeq 1500. TCRdb reworked the public reads: Q25 trimming with fastp, MiXCR clone assembly, productive beta chains retained. Rows are unified per CDR3 protein, each entry keeping the most common DNA and genes. This sample is represented by 300,000 or so distinct CDR3 sequences; around 10% of them were singletons. About 2.3% of the sample rests with the top ten. Source material: PBMCs. The receptors here all came from a human donor in good health (CMV status not recorded). Some clones in this sample may be carry-over from other donors' samples.

This clonotype has ten or more counts. This CDR3 reads CASSDPPTTSEAFF. As DNA, the CDR3 is TGTGCCAGCAGTGACCCCCCGACGACCAGTGAAGCTTTCTTT. This chain links TRBV6-5 with TRBJ1-1; no clear D. The length of the CDR3 is 14 residues. Germline CDR1 MNHEY, CDR2 SVGAGI. V was clipped by 5 bases and J by 7 bases, with 17 bases between them.

This clonotype was recorded at least ten times. This rearrangement joins TRBV6-6 to TRBJ2-2, with D possibly matching TRBD2 (6 bases). V was shortened by 0 bases and J by 12 bases, with 20 bases between the two germline ends. The CDR3 extends over 16 amino acids. Germline V lookup: CDR1 MNHNY, CDR2 SVGAGI (reference sequence). The CDR3 nucleotides read TGTGCCAGCAGTTACTCGATACTGATGACGACTAGGCAGCTGTTTTTT. Amino acid sequence: CASSYSILMTTRQLFF.

This clonotype appeared a few times. This sequence joins TRBV12-3 or TRBV12-4 and TRBJ1-1; no reliable D call. V lost 4 bases to trimming and J lost 5 bases, with 17 bases between them. This CDR3 has 15 amino acids. DNA for the CDR3: TGTGCCAGCAGTTCTTTAGGGAGTTTGGGGACTGAAGCTTTCTTT. Its protein product is CASSSLGSLGTEAFF.

This clonotype has a count of ten or more. This sequence joins TRBV24-1 and TRBJ2-1; D not certain. The CDR3 runs to 13 residues. Germline loops: CDR1 KGHDR, CDR2 SFDVKD. V lost 3 bases, J lost 5 bases, and 7 bases lay in between. As DNA, the CDR3 is TGTGCCACCAGTGATAGTTTGCACAATGAGCAGTTCTTC. Translating gives CATSDSLHNEQFF.

This clonotype was picked up many times. V is TRBV5-4 and J is TRBJ2-1; D gene ambiguous. CDR1 is SGHNT, CDR2 YYREEE, per germline (reference sequence). The CDR3 contains 14 residues. Trimming removed 4 bases at V and 8 bases at J, with 16 bases between. CDR3 protein: CASSPGHTGYEQFF. In DNA form, the CDR3 reads TGTGCCAGCAGCCCGGGTCATACCGGCTATGAGCAGTTCTTC.

This clonotype was seen repeatedly, ten times or more. This chain joins TRBV12-3 or TRBV12-4 and TRBJ2-7; 7 bases match TRBD1. With 6 bases clipped from V and 0 bases from J, the junction kept 5 bases outside the gene matches. This CDR3 has 14 amino acids. The CDR3: CASSLRDSSYEQYF. The CDR3 region has the DNA TGTGCCAGCAGCCTCCGGGACAGCTCCTACGAGCAGTACTTC.

This clonotype was recorded at least ten times. This chain uses TRBV20-1 with TRBJ2-7; a weak D match, TRBD1 (6 bases). The germline V gene encodes CDR1 DFQATT and CDR2 SNEGSKA (reference sequence). The CDR3 sequence is 12 residues long. V gave up 5 bases and J gave up 3 bases, with 11 bases separating them. CDR3 residues: CSALDRNYEQYF. The CDR3 nucleotides read TGCAGTGCTTTAGACAGGAACTACGAGCAGTACTTC.

In this sample, this clonotype turned up many times. This rearrangement joins TRBV12-3 or TRBV12-4 to TRBJ2-3, with D unresolved. V dropped 2 bases and J dropped 2 bases, with 11 bases sitting between them. This CDR3 comprises 15 residues. The CDR3 reads CASSLFGLATDTQYF. CDR3 coding DNA: TGTGCCAGCAGTTTATTTGGTCTCGCCACAGATACGCAGTATTTT.

This clonotype has more than one count but fewer than ten. This sequence joins TRBV6-2 or TRBV6-3 and TRBJ1-1; D remains ambiguous. V lost 2 bases to trimming and J lost 1 base, with 5 bases between them. The CDR3 is 13 amino acids. CDR1 and CDR2 (germline): MNHEY, SVGEGT. In nucleotides, the CDR3 is TGTGCCAGCAGTTACGTTGCGAACACTGAAGCTTTCTTT. Its protein product is CASSYVANTEAFF.

This clonotype was found many times. The chain employs TRBV28 and TRBJ2-2; 10 bases fit TRBD2. The J segment lost 2 bases and the V segment lost 2 bases, leaving 5 bases of the junction unmatched. Germline CDR1 MDHEN, CDR2 SYDVKM. This CDR3 has 17 residues. The CDR3 sequence: CASSLRLAGVNTGELFF. CDR3 DNA: TGTGCCAGCAGTTTAAGGCTAGCGGGGGTTAACACCGGGGAGCTGTTTTTT.

This clonotype was recorded at least ten times. The chain is built from TRBV7-6 and TRBJ2-2; perhaps D is TRBD1 or TRBD2 (5 bases each). V dropped 4 bases and J dropped 7 bases, with 22 bases sitting between them. CDR3 size: 17 residues. Germline lookup yields CDR1 SGHVS and CDR2 FNYEAQ. The chain's CDR3 is CASSSSTWTPQGGELFF. The CDR3 DNA sequence: TGTGCCAGCAGCTCCTCCACCTGGACTCCTCAGGGCGGGGAGCTGTTTTTT.

This clonotype has ten or more counts. The genes are TRBV7-2 and TRBJ1-1; D remains ambiguous. The length of the CDR3 is 13 residues. Deletions cut 7 bases from V and 1 base from J, with 10 bases between. Germline CDR1 is SGHTA and CDR2 is FQGNSA. The CDR3 DNA is TGTGCCAGCATGGCGAGCCCGAACACTGAAGCTTTCTTT. The encoded protein is CASMASPNTEAFF.

This clonotype was seen a few times. The chain recombines TRBV29-1 with TRBJ2-1; the D gene is possibly TRBD2 (6 bases). This CDR3 is built from 10 residues. V was clipped by 7 bases and J by 15 bases, with 16 bases between them. Germline values: CDR1 SQVTM, CDR2 ANQGSEA. CDR3 sequence reads: CSAGEAKGFF. The CDR3 DNA reads TGCAGCGCGGGGGAGGCCAAGGGGTTCTTC.

This clonotype was counted ten times or more. CDR3: CASSDGTTGDYGYTF. DNA of the CDR3: TGTGCCAGCAGTGACGGGACAACCGGGGACTATGGCTACACCTTC. The V gene is TRBV25-1, the J gene TRBJ1-2; TRBD1 might be the D (6 bases). This CDR3 has 15 residues. Germline lookup yields CDR1 MGHDK and CDR2 SYGVNS. V lost 3 bases, J lost 3 bases, and 14 bases lay in between.

The V gene is TRBV5-6, the J gene TRBJ1-1; D perhaps matches TRBD1 (5 bases). From germline, CDR1 is SGHDT and CDR2 YYEEEE. Between the trimmed V and J ends, which lost 1 base and 4 bases, there was a span of 8 bases. The CDR3 totals 13 residues. The CDR3 coding sequence is TGTGCCAGCAGCTTGAAGGGGCCCACTGAAGCTTTCTTT. This sequence encodes CASSLKGPTEAFF.

This clonotype appeared a few times. The CDR3 loop is CASGLAVADTQYF. CDR3 sequence (DNA): TGTGCCAGCGGTCTAGCGGTGGCAGATACGCAGTATTTT. The rearrangement uses TRBV28 and TRBJ2-3, with 7 bases identical to TRBD2. V gave up 8 bases and J gave up 4 bases; unmatched junction bases: 6. The CDR3 covers 13 residues. CDR1 is MDHEN and CDR2 is SYDVKM in the germline V gene. The whole variable domain, filled in from reference TRBV28 and TRBJ2-3, reads DVKVTQSSRYLVKRTGEKVFLECVQDMDHENMFWYRQDPGLGLRLIYFSYDVKMKEKGDIPEGYSVSREKKERFSLILESASTNQTSMYLCASGLAVADTQYFGPGTRLTVL.

The sample holds many counts of this clonotype. The rearrangement joins TRBV5-1 to TRBJ2-1; no definite D call. The CDR3 runs to 14 residues. Germline V lookup: CDR1 SGHRS, CDR2 YFSETQ. Deletions cut 1 base from V and 6 bases from J, with 11 bases between. CDR3 in DNA: TGCGCCAGCAGCTTGTCGGCGTCAATCAATGAGCAGTTCTTC. The encoded protein is CASSLSASINEQFF.